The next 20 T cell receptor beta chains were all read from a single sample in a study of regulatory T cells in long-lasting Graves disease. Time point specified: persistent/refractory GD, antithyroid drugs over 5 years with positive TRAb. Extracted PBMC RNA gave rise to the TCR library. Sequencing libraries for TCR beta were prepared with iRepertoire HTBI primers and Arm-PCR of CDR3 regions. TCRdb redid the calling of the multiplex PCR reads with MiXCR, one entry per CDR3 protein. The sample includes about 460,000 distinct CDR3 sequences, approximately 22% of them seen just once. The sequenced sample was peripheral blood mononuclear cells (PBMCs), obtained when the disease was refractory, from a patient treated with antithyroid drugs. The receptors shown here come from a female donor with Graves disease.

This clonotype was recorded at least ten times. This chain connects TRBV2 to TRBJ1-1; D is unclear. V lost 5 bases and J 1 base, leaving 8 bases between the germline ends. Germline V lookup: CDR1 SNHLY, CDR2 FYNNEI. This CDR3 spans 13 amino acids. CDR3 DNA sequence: TGTGCCAGCAGTTTTACACCGAACACTGAAGCTTTCTTT. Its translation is CASSFTPNTEAFF.

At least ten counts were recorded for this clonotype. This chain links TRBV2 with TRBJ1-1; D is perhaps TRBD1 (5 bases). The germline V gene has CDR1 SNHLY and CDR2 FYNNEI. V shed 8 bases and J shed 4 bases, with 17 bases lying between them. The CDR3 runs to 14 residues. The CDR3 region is CASLSGGVGTEAFF. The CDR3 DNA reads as TGTGCCAGCCTCTCTGGGGGGGTTGGCACTGAAGCTTTCTTT.

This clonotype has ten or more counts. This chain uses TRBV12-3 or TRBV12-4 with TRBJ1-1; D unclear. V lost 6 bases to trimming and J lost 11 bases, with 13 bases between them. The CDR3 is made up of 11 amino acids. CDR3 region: CASSDQRDAFF. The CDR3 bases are TGTGCCAGCAGCGATCAAAGAGATGCTTTCTTT.

DNA of the CDR3: TGTGCCAGCAGTACAACCCGCGGGCCCCAGCATTTT. This translates into CASSTTRGPQHF. The gene calls are TRBV6-1 and TRBJ1-5; D ambiguous. V was clipped by 5 bases and J by 9 bases, with 11 bases between them. This CDR3 spans 12 amino acids. The germline CDR1 and CDR2 sequences are MNHNS and SASEGT.

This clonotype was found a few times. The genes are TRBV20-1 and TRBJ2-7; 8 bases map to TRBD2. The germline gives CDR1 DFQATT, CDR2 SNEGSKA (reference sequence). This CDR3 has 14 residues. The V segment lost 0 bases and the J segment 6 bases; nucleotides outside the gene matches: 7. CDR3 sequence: CSARDVTGGTEQYF. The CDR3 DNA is TGCAGTGCTAGAGATGTAACGGGGGGGACCGAGCAGTACTTC.

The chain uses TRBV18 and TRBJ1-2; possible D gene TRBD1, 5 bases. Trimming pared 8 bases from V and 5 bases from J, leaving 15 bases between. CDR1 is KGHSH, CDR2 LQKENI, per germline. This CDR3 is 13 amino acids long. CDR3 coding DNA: TGTGCCAGCACGAGCGGGGCATCATATGGCTACACCTTC. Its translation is CASTSGASYGYTF.

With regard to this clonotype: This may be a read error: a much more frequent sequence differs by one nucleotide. The CDR3 DNA reads as TGTGCCATCAGTGACAGGGGGAAAGAGGCCCAGTACTTC. Translated: CAISDRGKEAQYF. This chain joins TRBV10-3 and TRBJ2-5, with TRBD1 matching over 7 bases. Per the germline V gene, CDR1 is ENHRY and CDR2 is SYGVKD. The CDR3 has 13 amino acids.

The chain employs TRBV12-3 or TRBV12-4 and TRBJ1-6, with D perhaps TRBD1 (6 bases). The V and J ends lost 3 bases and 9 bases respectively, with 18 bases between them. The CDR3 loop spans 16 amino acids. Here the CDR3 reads CASSFGGLVIGSPLHF. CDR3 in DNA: TGTGCCAGCAGTTTTGGGGGGCTGGTGATTGGTTCACCCCTCCACTTT.

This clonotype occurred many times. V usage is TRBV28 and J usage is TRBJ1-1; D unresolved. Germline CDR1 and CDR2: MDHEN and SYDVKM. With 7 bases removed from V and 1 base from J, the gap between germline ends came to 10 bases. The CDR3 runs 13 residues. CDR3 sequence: CASTPSKNTEAFF. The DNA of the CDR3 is TGTGCCAGCACTCCGAGCAAGAACACTGAAGCTTTCTTT.

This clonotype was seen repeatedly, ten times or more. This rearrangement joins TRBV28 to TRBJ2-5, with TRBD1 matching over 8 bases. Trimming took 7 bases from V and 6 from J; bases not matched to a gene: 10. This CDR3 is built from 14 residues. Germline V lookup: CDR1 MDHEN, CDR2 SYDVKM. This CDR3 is CASTDRGFVKTQYF. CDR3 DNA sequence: TGTGCCAGCACAGACAGGGGTTTTGTGAAGACCCAGTACTTC. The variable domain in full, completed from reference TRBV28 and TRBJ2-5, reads DVKVTQSSRYLVKRTGEKVFLECVQDMDHENMFWYRQDPGLGLRLIYFSYDVKMKEKGDIPEGYSVSREKKERFSLILESASTNQTSMYLCASTDRGFVKTQYFGPGTRLLVL.

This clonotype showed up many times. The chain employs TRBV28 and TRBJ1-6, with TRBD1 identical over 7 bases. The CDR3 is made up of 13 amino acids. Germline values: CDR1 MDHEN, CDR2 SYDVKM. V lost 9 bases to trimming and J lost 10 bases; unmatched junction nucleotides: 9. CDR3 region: CASTGDLVSPLHF. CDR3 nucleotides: TGTGCCAGTACAGGGGACCTGGTGTCACCCCTCCACTTT.

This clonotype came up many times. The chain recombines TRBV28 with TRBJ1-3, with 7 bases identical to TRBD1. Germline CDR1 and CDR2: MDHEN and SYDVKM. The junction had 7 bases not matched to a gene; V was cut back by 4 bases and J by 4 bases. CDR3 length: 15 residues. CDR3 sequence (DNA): TGTGCCAGCAGTTCCGGGACAGCTCCAGGAAACACCATATATTTT. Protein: CASSSGTAPGNTIYF.

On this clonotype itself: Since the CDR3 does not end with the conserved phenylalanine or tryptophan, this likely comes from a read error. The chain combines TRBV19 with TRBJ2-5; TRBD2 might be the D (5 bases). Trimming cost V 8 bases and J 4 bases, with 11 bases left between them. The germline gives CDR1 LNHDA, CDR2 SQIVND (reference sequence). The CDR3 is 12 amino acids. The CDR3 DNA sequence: TGTGCCAGTGGGCGAAGCGGAGAGACCCAGTACCTC. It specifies CASGRSGETQYL.

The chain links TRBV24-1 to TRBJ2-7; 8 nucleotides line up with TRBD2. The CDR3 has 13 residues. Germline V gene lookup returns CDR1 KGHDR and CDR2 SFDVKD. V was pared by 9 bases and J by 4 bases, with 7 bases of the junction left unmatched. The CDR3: CATGKAGAYEQYF. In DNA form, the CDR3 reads TGTGCCACCGGGAAAGCGGGAGCTTACGAGCAGTACTTC.

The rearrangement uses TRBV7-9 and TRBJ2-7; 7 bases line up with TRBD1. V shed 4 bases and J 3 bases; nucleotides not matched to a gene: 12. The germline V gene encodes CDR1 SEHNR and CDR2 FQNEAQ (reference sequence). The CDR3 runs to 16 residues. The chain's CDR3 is CASSSHRDRVGYEQYF. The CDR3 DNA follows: TGTGCCAGCAGCTCGCACAGGGACAGAGTAGGCTACGAGCAGTACTTC.

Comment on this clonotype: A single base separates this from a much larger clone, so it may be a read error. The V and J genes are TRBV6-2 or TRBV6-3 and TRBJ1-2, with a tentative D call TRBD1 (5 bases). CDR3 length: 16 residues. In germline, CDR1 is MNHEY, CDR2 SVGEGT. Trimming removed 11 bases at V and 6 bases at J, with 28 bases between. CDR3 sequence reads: CAGFYRPTALLDGYTF. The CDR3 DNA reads TGTGCCGGCTTCTACAGGCCGACGGCGTTACTGGATGGCTACACCTTC.

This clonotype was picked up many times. The CDR3 DNA sequence: TGTGCCAGCAGCTTATTCCTAGCGGGGGGCGACGCTAGCTCCTACGAGCAGTACTTC. Translated, it gives CASSLFLAGGDASSYEQYF. The chain employs TRBV7-6 and TRBJ2-7; 11 bases map to TRBD2. Trimming at V came to 2 bases and at J to 0 bases, leaving 12 bases not matched to a gene. The V gene's germline CDR1 is SGHVS and CDR2 FNYEAQ. There are 19 residues in the CDR3.

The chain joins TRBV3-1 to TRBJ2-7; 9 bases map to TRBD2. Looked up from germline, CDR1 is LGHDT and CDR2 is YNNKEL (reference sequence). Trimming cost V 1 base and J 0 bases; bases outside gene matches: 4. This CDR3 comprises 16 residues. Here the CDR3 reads CASSQGLAESSYEQYF. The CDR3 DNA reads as TGTGCCAGCAGCCAAGGACTAGCGGAAAGCTCCTACGAGCAGTACTTC.

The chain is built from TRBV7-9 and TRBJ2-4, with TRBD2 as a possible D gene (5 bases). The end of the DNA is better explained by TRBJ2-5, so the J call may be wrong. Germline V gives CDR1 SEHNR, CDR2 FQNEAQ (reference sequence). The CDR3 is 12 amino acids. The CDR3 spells CASSPSSETQYF. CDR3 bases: TGTGCCAGCAGCCCTTCTAGCGAGACCCAGTACTTC.

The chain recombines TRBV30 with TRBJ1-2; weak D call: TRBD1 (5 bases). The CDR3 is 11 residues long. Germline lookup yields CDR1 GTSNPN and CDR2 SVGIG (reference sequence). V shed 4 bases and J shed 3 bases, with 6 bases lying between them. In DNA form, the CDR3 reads TGTGCCTGGATGGGGGACTATGGCTACACCTTC. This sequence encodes CAWMGDYGYTF.